This is a list of T cell receptor delta chains from one sample in a study of DNA immune sequencing with unique molecular identifiers. TCRdb made new clone calls on the multiplex PCR reads using CATT. The sample shows approximately 5,100 delta-chain clones, around 12% of them seen only once. What was sequenced was gamma-delta T cells enriched from blood buffy coat, or unenriched PBMCs (not recorded which). These TCRs come from a human donor in good health. Both conserved end residues are part of each CDR3. A D gene is named only where the DNA matches it firmly. Expanded clones are given a class, and other clones once, few, many or no size at all.

j_gene | abundance | v_gene | d_gene | CDR3nt | CDR3aa
TRDJ2 | few | TRDV1 | NA | TGTGCTCTTGGGGTAACTTCGTTGACCATGTCGATCGGGACAGCACAACTCTTCTTT | CALGVTSLTMSIGTAQLFF
TRDJ3 | large | TRDV2 | TRDD3 | TGTGCCTGTGACAAAATACTGGGGAGCTCCTGGGACACCCGACAGATGTTTTTC | CACDKILGSSWDTRQMFF
TRDJ1 | many | TRDV2 | TRDD3 | TGTGCCTGTGACACCGGTACTGGGGGATACGCTGAGACACCCGATAAACTCATCTTT | CACDTGTGGYAETPDKLIF
TRDJ1 | many | TRDV2 | TRDD3 | TGTGCCTGTGACACCGCGCGAGCCCATAAGGGGGATACGCTTGGTTACACCGATAAACTCATCTTT | CACDTARAHKGDTLGYTDKLIF
TRDJ3 | NA | TRDV1 | NA | TGTGCTCTTGGGGAATCAGGCCTTCCTACTCTGGGGGATTACCTCTCCTGGGACACCCGACAGATGTTTTTC | CALGESGLPTLGDYLSWDTRQMFF
TRDJ3 | medium-sized | TRDV2 | TRDD3 | TGTGCCTGTGACACCGTACTGGGGGATACAAGCTCCTGGGACACCCGACAGATGTTTTTC | CACDTVLGDTSSWDTRQMFF
TRDJ1 | many | TRDV2 | NA | TGTGCCTGTGACACCGCGGGGATCCTTCTCGATAAACTCATCTTT | CACDTAGILLDKLIF
TRDJ1 | few | TRDV2 | TRDD3 | TGTGCCTGTGAGAAACTGGGGGATACCGAGAACACCGATAAACTCATCTTT | CACEKLGDTENTDKLIF
TRDJ1 | NA | TRDV2 | TRDD3 | TGTGCCTGTGACCTACTGGGGGATCGTGATACTGTTTCCGATAAACTCATCTTT | CACDLLGDRDTVSDKLIF
TRDJ1 | large | TRDV2 | TRDD3 | TGTGCCTGTGACACCGTATCGAACTGGGGGATATCAGACACCGATAAACTCATCTTT | CACDTVSNWGISDTDKLIF
TRDJ3 | NA | TRDV2 | NA | TGTGCCTGTGACAACACTGTCCCGAGCTCCTGGGACACCCGACAGATGTTTTTC | CACDNTVPSSWDTRQMFF
TRDJ1 | few | TRDV1 | TRDD3 | TGTGCTCTTGGGGCACTCTTCCATGGGGGGATACAGTACACCGATAAACTCATCTTT | CALGALFHGGIQYTDKLIF
TRDJ1 | many | TRDV2 | TRDD3 | TGTGCCTGTGACTACGTACTGGGGGATACCTCCGATAAACTCATCTTT | CACDYVLGDTSDKLIF
TRDJ1 | medium-sized | TRDV2 | TRDD3 | TGTGCCTGTGACACCATATCCTCTGGGGGACTTTCGTACACCGATAAACTCATCTTT | CACDTISSGGLSYTDKLIF
TRDJ1 | NA | TRDV1 | NA | TGTGCTCTTGGGGAACTCTTCCGGGAGGATAAGGTCCGGACCGATAAACTCATCTTT | CALGELFREDKVRTDKLIF
TRDJ3 | medium-sized | TRDV2 | TRDD3 | TGTGCCTGTGACCCTTTACTGGGGGACAACGCATCTTGGGACACCCGACAGATGTTTTTC | CACDPLLGDNASWDTRQMFF
TRDJ1 | hyperexpanded | TRDV2 | TRDD3 | TGTGCCTGTGACACCCTGAGGGTTTCTGGGGGACACGAGTACACCGATAAACTCATCTTT | CACDTLRVSGGHEYTDKLIF
TRDJ1 | many | TRDV1 | TRDD3 | TGTGCTCTTGGGGACCAACGGTGTCCGCATTTCCTTCACCAATATGGGGGATACGGTTGCACCGATAAACTCATCTTT | CALGDQRCPHFLHQYGGYGCTDKLIF
TRDJ1 | many | TRAV38-2/DV8 | TRDD3 | TGTGCTTATAGGAGGGGAGGCCTTCCCAGGGAAAACTGGGGGATGTACACCGATAAACTCATCTTT | CAYRRGGLPRENWGMYTDKLIF
TRDJ1 | many | TRDV3 | TRDD3 | TGTGCCTTGGGGATACGGGGGGCTCTGGACACCGATAAACTCATCTTT | CALGIRGALDTDKLIF
TRDJ3 | many | TRDV2 | TRDD3 | TGTGCCTGTGACACCGTATGGGATACGGGAAGCTCCTGGGACACCCGACAGATGTTTTTC | CACDTVWDTGSSWDTRQMFF
TRDJ1 | few | TRAV29/DV5 | TRDD3 | TGTGCAGCAAGCCCCGAGGATACGCAGGAGGCCGATAAACTCATCTTT | CAASPEDTQEADKLIF
TRDJ1 | few | TRAV38-2/DV8 | TRDD3 | TGTGCTTATAGGAGCGCGGGTACTGGGGGATATCCAACCGATAAACTCATCTTT | CAYRSAGTGGYPTDKLIF
TRDJ1 | many | TRDV2 | TRDD3 | TGTGCCTGTGACACCGTGGTTGGGGGACTTACCGATAAACTCATCTTT | CACDTVVGGLTDKLIF
TRDJ1 | many | TRDV1 | NA | TGTGCTCTTGGGGACCACCACTTCACTATCTTCCTACAGGGGATACGAATTATTGCGGGTGATAAACTCATCTTT | CALGDHHFTIFLQGIRIIAGDKLIF
TRDJ1 | many | TRDV2 | NA | TGTGCCTGTGACTGCCTACTCCACTTAGGGGATAAACTCATCTTT | CACDCLLHLGDKLIF
TRDJ1 | many | TRDV2 | TRDD3 | TGTGCCTGTGACTCTCTATTAGTACTGGGGGATACGCTCGAGAACACCGATAAACTCATCTTT | CACDSLLVLGDTLENTDKLIF
TRDJ1 | many | TRDV2 | TRDD3 | TGTGCCTGTGACTCGGGCTGGGGGAGGACCACCGATAAACTCATCTTT | CACDSGWGRTTDKLIF
TRDJ1 | medium-sized | TRDV2 | TRDD3 | TGTGCCTGTGACTCGCTGGGGGAAGGGACGTACACCGATAAACTCATCTTT | CACDSLGEGTYTDKLIF
TRDJ1 | many | TRDV2 | TRDD3 | TGTGCCTGTGACACCGTAGGACCTGGGGGATACGCGGTCGATAAACTCATCTTT | CACDTVGPGGYAVDKLIF
TRDJ1 | many | TRDV2 | NA | TGTGCCTGTGACACCGTTGTAGCTGGAGCGTACACCGATAAACTCATCTTT | CACDTVVAGAYTDKLIF